This is a list of T cell receptor beta chains from one sample in a study of beta chain features in type 1 diabetes. The table came from immunoSEQ multiplex PCR; TCRdb's copy has only in-frame clones and leaves some out. The table shows hundreds of thousands of clones, with 11% to 15% occurring only once. Sequenced sample: naive CD4+ T cells from blood. These receptors all stem from a man between 18 and 35 years old with type 1 diabetes. Both conserved end residues are part of each CDR3. The D gene is left open where the match is weak. Size values are once, few and many counts, or a class for expanded clones, and some rows have none.

V: TRBV7-2; D: .; J: TRBJ2-1; size: .; DNA: TGTGCCAGCAGCCAGATTGCGGGGAGCTCCTACAATGAGCAGTTCTTC; CDR3: CASSQIAGSSYNEQFF
V: TRBV25-1; D: .; J: TRBJ2-2; size: few; DNA: TGTGCCAGCAGCTGGAACACCGGGGAGCTGTTTTTT; CDR3: CASSWNTGELFF
V: TRBV30; D: .; J: TRBJ2-5; size: few; DNA: TGTGCCTGGAGTGTGAAGGGTACGGAGACCCAGTACTTC; CDR3: CAWSVKGTETQYF
V: TRBV7-2; D: TRBD1; J: TRBJ2-2; size: .; DNA: TGTGCCAGCAGCACAGCCGGGACAGCGAACACCGGGGAGCTGTTTTTT; CDR3: CASSTAGTANTGELFF
V: TRBV18; D: .; J: TRBJ2-1; size: .; DNA: TGTGCCAGCTCACCTATTACAGTTGTGGGTCATCGACCCAATGAGCAGTTCTTC; CDR3: CASSPITVVGHRPNEQFF
V: TRBV7-2; D: .; J: TRBJ2-3; size: few; DNA: TGTGCCAGCAGCCAAAACAGGGTAGATACGCAGTATTTT; CDR3: CASSQNRVDTQYF
V: TRBV6-5; D: TRBD2; J: TRBJ2-1; size: .; DNA: TGTGCCAGCAGTTACCCGGGACTAGCGGGTGAGCAGTTCTTC; CDR3: CASSYPGLAGEQFF
V: TRBV7-2; D: .; J: TRBJ2-5; size: few; DNA: TGTGCCAGCAGCTTATCCAGCGGGGAGACCCAGTACTTC; CDR3: CASSLSSGETQYF
V: TRBV2; D: .; J: TRBJ1-1; size: few; DNA: TGTGCCAGCAGTAGGGAGGGTGAAGCTTTCTTT; CDR3: CASSREGEAFF
V: TRBV27; D: .; J: TRBJ2-5; size: .; DNA: TGTGCCAGCGCGTGGGGGCCCTCACTGGGAGAGACCCAGTACTTC; CDR3: CASAWGPSLGETQYF
V: TRBV10-3; D: .; J: TRBJ2-1; size: .; DNA: TGTGCCATCAGCACTAGTGACTCGGGGAGTGAGCAGTTCTTC; CDR3: CAISTSDSGSEQFF
V: TRBV7-9; D: TRBD1; J: TRBJ1-1; size: few; DNA: TGTGCCAGCAGCCCTCGGACAGGCTGGGTTGACACTGAAGCTTTCTTT; CDR3: CASSPRTGWVDTEAFF
V: TRBV2; D: .; J: TRBJ2-7; size: .; DNA: TGTGCCAGCGGCCGGGACTGGAGCTCCTACGAGCAGTACTTC; CDR3: CASGRDWSSYEQYF
V: TRBV29-1; D: TRBD1; J: TRBJ2-7; size: .; DNA: TGCAGCGTTGAGGCAGGGGGTACCTACGAGCAGTACTTC; CDR3: CSVEAGGTYEQYF
V: TRBV5-1; D: .; J: TRBJ2-5; size: .; DNA: TGCGCCAGCAGCTTGGGTTTCTGGGAGACCCAGTACTTC; CDR3: CASSLGFWETQYF
V: TRBV5-6; D: .; J: TRBJ2-7; size: few; DNA: TGTGCCAGCAGCTTGGCTAGCGTCGCCACCTACGAGCAGTACTTC; CDR3: CASSLASVATYEQYF
V: TRBV11-3; D: .; J: TRBJ2-3; size: .; DNA: TGTGCCAGCAGCGTTGGGATAAGGGGTGCAGATACGCAGTATTTT; CDR3: CASSVGIRGADTQYF
V: TRBV2; D: TRBD1; J: TRBJ2-6; size: .; DNA: TGTGCCAGCAACGGAGACAGGGTGAATGCTGGGGCCAACGTCCTGACTTTC; CDR3: CASNGDRVNAGANVLTF
V: TRBV18; D: .; J: TRBJ2-5; size: few; DNA: TGTGCCAGCTCACCGATCTCGGCAGCGCAAGAGACCCAGTACTTC; CDR3: CASSPISAAQETQYF
V: TRBV4-3; D: .; J: TRBJ1-1; size: few; DNA: TGCGCCAGCAGCCAAGATCCGGGGTCGACTGAAGCTTTCTTT; CDR3: CASSQDPGSTEAFF
V: TRBV4-1; D: .; J: TRBJ2-1; size: .; DNA: TGCGCCAGCAGCCAAGACCTTAGCGGATCCTACAATGAGCAGTTCTTC; CDR3: CASSQDLSGSYNEQFF
V: TRBV19; D: .; J: TRBJ1-2; size: .; DNA: TGTGCCAGTAGTGGCGAAGGGTATGGCTACACCTTC; CDR3: CASSGEGYGYTF
V: TRBV5-1; D: TRBD1; J: TRBJ2-7; size: few; DNA: TGCGCCAGCAGCCACAGGACAGGGCTCTACGAGCAGTACTTC; CDR3: CASSHRTGLYEQYF
V: TRBV30; D: .; J: TRBJ2-7; size: .; DNA: TGTGCCTGGAGTCGCCAGGGATACGAGCAGTACTTC; CDR3: CAWSRQGYEQYF
V: TRBV29-1; D: .; J: TRBJ2-3; size: .; DNA: TGCAGCGTGGGGGACGGGGGCGATACGCAGTATTTT; CDR3: CSVGDGGDTQYF
V: TRBV28; D: .; J: TRBJ2-5; size: few; DNA: TGTGCCAGCAGTTTCGCTACCGGCAGGGGCCAAGAGACCCAGTACTTC; CDR3: CASSFATGRGQETQYF
V: TRBV7-2; D: .; J: TRBJ2-4; size: .; DNA: TGTGCCAGCAGCTTTAATGCCCACGGCATTCAGTACTTC; CDR3: CASSFNAHGIQYF
V: TRBV9; D: .; J: TRBJ2-2; size: few; DNA: TGTGCCAGCAGCGTAGGTTCCAGCGTTAACACCGGGGAGCTGTTTTTT; CDR3: CASSVGSSVNTGELFF
V: TRBV6-6; D: TRBD2; J: TRBJ2-1; size: few; DNA: TGTGCCAGCACCAGGGGACTAGCGGCGAACAATGAGCAGTTCTTC; CDR3: CASTRGLAANNEQFF
V: TRBV29-1; D: .; J: TRBJ2-1; size: .; DNA: TGCAGCGTTGGAGGAGGAGGCCTCTACAATGAGCAGTTCTTC; CDR3: CSVGGGGLYNEQFF
V: TRBV30; D: .; J: TRBJ1-2; size: few; DNA: TGTGCCTGGAGTGTAGGCCTCTTCGGTGGCTACACCTTC; CDR3: CAWSVGLFGGYTF
V: TRBV5-1; D: TRBD2; J: TRBJ2-1; size: .; DNA: TGCGCCAGCAGCTTGTATCGACTAGCGGGGGACAATGAGCAGTTCTTC; CDR3: CASSLYRLAGDNEQFF
V: TRBV30; D: .; J: TRBJ1-5; size: .; DNA: TGTGCCTGGAGGGGTTATAGCAATCAGCCCCAGCATTTT; CDR3: CAWRGYSNQPQHF
V: TRBV7-2; D: .; J: TRBJ2-7; size: .; DNA: TGTGCCAGCAGCTTAGGTGGGGCAGGGGCTTTATACGAGCAGTACTTC; CDR3: CASSLGGAGALYEQYF
V: TRBV4-3; D: .; J: TRBJ2-4; size: few; DNA: TGCGCCAGCAGCTTTACGGGGGCGGGAAACATTCAGTACTTC; CDR3: CASSFTGAGNIQYF
V: TRBV6-6; D: .; J: TRBJ2-1; size: few; DNA: TGTGCCAGCAGGTCGGAATCTGGATCATACAATGAGCAGTTCTTC; CDR3: CASRSESGSYNEQFF
V: TRBV29-1; D: .; J: TRBJ2-3; size: few; DNA: TGCAGCGTTGAAGGGGCAGGCCCCGCAGATACGCAGTATTTT; CDR3: CSVEGAGPADTQYF
V: TRBV6-1; D: .; J: TRBJ2-5; size: .; DNA: TGTGCCAGCAGAAAGACCCTGGGGGAGACCCAGTACTTC; CDR3: CASRKTLGETQYF
V: TRBV20-1; D: .; J: TRBJ2-5; size: .; DNA: TGCAGTGCCACTTCAGGGGTGACCCAGTACTTC; CDR3: CSATSGVTQYF
V: TRBV29-1; D: .; J: TRBJ1-1; size: .; DNA: TGCAGCGCAAAGTCGCGGATAACGAACACTGAAGCTTTCTTT; CDR3: CSAKSRITNTEAFF
V: TRBV19; D: .; J: TRBJ2-5; size: few; DNA: TGTGCCAGCCGACAGCAAGAGACCCAGTACTTC; CDR3: CASRQQETQYF
V: TRBV6-1; D: TRBD2; J: TRBJ2-1; size: few; DNA: TGTGCCAGCAGTTTAGCGGGGGGGCCCTACAATGAGCAGTTCTTC; CDR3: CASSLAGGPYNEQFF
V: TRBV11-1; D: .; J: TRBJ2-5; size: few; DNA: TGTGCCAGCAGCTTAAATCGGTTGGAGACCCAGTACTTC; CDR3: CASSLNRLETQYF
V: TRBV13; D: .; J: TRBJ1-1; size: few; DNA: TGTGCCAGCAGTCCGGCACGAGGAATGAACACTGAAGCTTTCTTT; CDR3: CASSPARGMNTEAFF
V: TRBV4-2; D: .; J: TRBJ2-3; size: .; DNA: TGTGCCAGCAGCCCGAGTGGGGGGAACACAGATACGCAGTATTTT; CDR3: CASSPSGGNTDTQYF
V: TRBV6-6; D: .; J: TRBJ2-5; size: .; DNA: TGTGCCAGCAGTTACTCGAGGGGGACCCAGTACTTC; CDR3: CASSYSRGTQYF
V: TRBV4-3; D: TRBD1; J: TRBJ1-6; size: .; DNA: TGCGCCAGCAGCCAAGAAGCGAAGACAGGGACACCCCTCCACTTT; CDR3: CASSQEAKTGTPLHF